This note documents a single T cell receptor (beta chain) sequence. It has no known antigen specificity. Base quality data are lacking; no much larger clone is found one base away. The data originate from a study of blood T cell repertoires in COVID-19 (TCRdb year 2020). Regarding the study in general: Samples from collaborators originated in the United States, Italy and Spain and spanned both the acute and convalescent phases of COVID-19. Nearly every sample came with metadata listing a de-identified subject ID, COVID-19 status, age in years and sex. The repertoires were released in a freely available public database intended as a resource for research on the immune response to SARS-CoV-2. Where available, HLA class I and class II types were taken from metadata supplied by the sample provider and were not determined by assay-based typing. The dataset comprised deeply sampled blood TCRbeta repertoires from subjects exposed to, actively infected with, or recovered from COVID-19. Samples came from the ongoing ImmuneRACE study (first 160 participants) plus 1,254 subjects from 6 global collaborators. The material from the prospective study consisted of cDNA or gDNA derived from T cells, B-cell-depleted T cells, or PBMCs. On the study overall, not on this receptor specifically: How much clinical and demographic metadata was included differed by source and by participant, and the metadata was provided uncurated.

TCRbeta CDR3 regions were amplified from genomic DNA using the immunoSEQ Assay, a bias-controlled multiplex PCR. In the paper's pipeline: Nucleated cell counts per sample were estimated from amplification of reference gene primers within the assay. To quantify the absolute abundance of each unique TCRbeta CDR3 rearrangement, sequence reads were collapsed and filtered. For each sample, productive Simpson clonality was calculated by taking the square root of Simpson's diversity index across productive rearrangements. TCRdb re-hosts the immuneACCESS table, in-frame sequences only. Its copies lack some clones; in the studies checked, an unresolved V gene accounts for under half of them, and the cause for the rest is not known. V, J and clone size reflect that table, while D and trimming were determined from the DNA. Counted in this sample were around 180,000 clones; less than 90% of them appeared once. The ten top clones hold around 24% of the sample.

CDR1 and CDR2, looked up from the germline V gene (reference sequence), are LNHDA and SQIVND. V is shortened by 6 bases, J by 7 bases, and the region joining them spans 13 bases. The CDR3 goes from the cysteine to the phenylalanine over 13 residues. Of all the DNA, just the CDR3 is kept, 39 bases in frame from base 1. Whole blood was collected in K2EDTA tubes by collaborating institutions according to the institutions' own protocols. For TCRbeta analysis, collaborators shipped samples in one of three forms: frozen whole blood, isolated PBMCs, or DNA extracted from either of those sample types. The chain uses TRBV19 and TRBJ1-5, with no confident D gene call. The TCR comes from a man between 60 and 75 years old with acute or convalescent COVID-19. Sequencing was done on a sample of peripheral blood. The nucleotide sequence is TGTGCCAGTAGCTCCCATGGAGAGCAGCCCCAGCATTTT. It translates as CASSSHGEQPQHF.